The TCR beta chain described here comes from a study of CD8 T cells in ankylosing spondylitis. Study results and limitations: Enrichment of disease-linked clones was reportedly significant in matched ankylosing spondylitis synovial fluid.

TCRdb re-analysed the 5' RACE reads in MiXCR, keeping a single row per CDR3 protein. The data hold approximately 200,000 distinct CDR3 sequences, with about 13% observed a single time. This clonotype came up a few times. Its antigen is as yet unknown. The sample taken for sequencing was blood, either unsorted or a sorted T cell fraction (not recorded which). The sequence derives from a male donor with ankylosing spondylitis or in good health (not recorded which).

CDR3 loop: CSVVGAGEDYGYTF. CDR3 DNA: TGCAGCGTTGTCGGGGCAGGGGAGGACTATGGCTACACCTTC. The chain has TRBV29-1 and TRBJ1-2; a possible D gene is TRBD1 (6 bases). This CDR3 has 14 amino acids. Germline-derived CDR1 and CDR2 are SQVTM and ANQGSEA. V was shortened by 4 bases and J by 3 bases, with 15 bases between the two germline ends.